The next 21 T cell receptor beta chains were all read from a single sample in a study of T cell responses to AZD1222 COVID-19 vaccine. TCRdb's copy holds only in-frame clones and misses some; the assay was immunoSEQ multiplex PCR. Among around 87,000 clones, over 75% were seen once, and the ten largest hold roughly 2.4%. Material: peripheral blood, obtained 28 days after the second AZD1222 dose. Every receptor here comes from an adult who received the AZD1222 COVID-19 vaccine.

The chain is built from TRBV5-6 and TRBJ2-7; the D gene could be TRBD1 or TRBD2 (5 bases each). CDR3 length equals 16 residues. Germline CDR1 and CDR2: SGHDT and YYEEEE. V lost 1 base, J lost 5 bases, and 19 bases lay in between. The CDR3 reads CASSLYWGRARNEQYF. In nucleotides, the CDR3 is TGTGCCAGCAGCTTGTATTGGGGACGGGCGAGGAACGAGCAGTACTTC.

The chain uses TRBV2 and TRBJ1-2; the match to TRBD1 covers 9 bases. The CDR3 length is 13 residues. V shed 10 bases, J shed 1 base, and the junction held 4 bases outside the gene matches. Germline V gene data show CDR1 as SNHLY and CDR2 as FYNNEI. Here the CDR3 reads CANTDRGNYGYTF. For the CDR3, the DNA is TGTGCCAATACGGACAGGGGTAACTATGGCTACACCTTC.

Of note for this clone: One end of the junction varies from germline; a read error may be responsible. This chain connects TRBV7-7 to TRBJ1-4, with D uncertain. This CDR3 is built from 17 residues. The V gene's germline CDR1 is SSHAT and CDR2 FNYEAQ (reference sequence). The CDR3, as DNA: TGTGCTAGCAGCTTAGCGAATAATGGCTCTCCCTGGCAAAAACTGTTTTTT. Translation: CASSLANNGSPWQKLFF.

CDR3 loop: CASSQDLGREAFF. In nucleotides, the CDR3 is TGTGCCAGCAGCCAAGATCTCGGCCGGGAGGCTTTCTTT. The rearrangement uses TRBV14 and TRBJ1-1; no clear D gene. V was cut by 0 bases and J by 11 bases, with 13 bases left in between. The length of the CDR3 is 13 residues. Germline V gene data show CDR1 as SGHDN and CDR2 as FVKESK.

The chain is built from TRBV6-5 and TRBJ2-3; 9 bases agree with TRBD1. Germline V gene data show CDR1 as MNHEY and CDR2 as SVGAGI. The CDR3 covers 16 residues. V gave up 4 bases and J gave up 2 bases; unmatched junction bases: 7. The CDR3 loop reads CASSSSRDRDTDTQYF. CDR3 coding DNA: TGTGCCAGCAGTTCCTCCCGGGACAGGGACACAGATACGCAGTATTTT.

V is TRBV10-3 and J is TRBJ1-1, with D uncertain. Trimming took off 6 bases at V and 1 base at J, with 12 bases between the two ends. The germline V gene has CDR1 ENHRY and CDR2 SYGVKD. This CDR3 is built from 14 residues. DNA for the CDR3: TGTGCCATCAGGGCCGGACTTCAGAACACTGAAGCTTTCTTT. Translated: CAIRAGLQNTEAFF.

The chain has TRBV7-2 and TRBJ2-2, with 10 bases fitting TRBD1. V shed 2 bases, J shed 5 bases, and the junction held 2 bases outside the gene matches. Germline V lookup: CDR1 SGHTA, CDR2 FQGNSA. The CDR3 sequence is 15 residues long. DNA for the CDR3: TGTGCCAGCAGCTTAACGGGACAGGGGACCGGGGAGCTGTTTTTT. Protein product: CASSLTGQGTGELFF.

This clone has a handful of counts. V usage is TRBV6-2 or TRBV6-3 and J usage is TRBJ2-1, with 7 positions matching TRBD2. The germline gives CDR1 MNHEY, CDR2 SVGEGT. The CDR3 has 15 amino acids. With 2 bases clipped from V and 2 bases from J, the junction kept 3 bases outside the gene matches. Here the CDR3 DNA reads TGTGCCAGCAGTTACGGGGGGGAGGCCTACAATGAGCAGTTCTTC. Its protein is CASSYGGEAYNEQFF.

V is TRBV29-1 and J is TRBJ1-1; D gene unclear. The V and J ends lost 7 bases and 0 bases respectively, with 9 bases between them. The CDR3 runs to 12 residues. Germline lookup yields CDR1 SQVTM and CDR2 ANQGSEA. The CDR3 region has the DNA TGCAGCGCCGGACTCCTGAACACTGAAGCTTTCTTT. It encodes CSAGLLNTEAFF.

With respect to this clone: The sample has other DNA sequences that encode this CDR3 too. The chain is built from TRBV6-1 and TRBJ2-3, with a possible D match to TRBD1 (7 bases). From germline, CDR1 is MNHNS and CDR2 SASEGT. This CDR3 has 13 amino acids. V was shortened by 2 bases and J by 5 bases, with 8 bases between the two germline ends. CDR3 coding DNA: TGTGCCAGCAGTGAACAGGGGGGAGATACGCAGTATTTT. Amino acids: CASSEQGGDTQYF.

The V and J genes are TRBV27 and TRBJ2-7, with TRBD1 identical over 7 bases. V lost 6 bases and J lost 5; bases outside the gene matches: 13. The CDR3 spans 15 residues. CDR1 is MNHEY and CDR2 is SMNVEV in the germline V gene (reference sequence). CDR3 region: CASSIGTGAGDEQYF. CDR3 DNA sequence: TGTGCCAGCAGCATCGGCACAGGGGCCGGGGACGAGCAGTACTTC.

The rearrangement links TRBV3-1 (or the pseudogene TRBV3-2) to TRBJ2-5; the D gene could be TRBD1 or TRBD2 (6 bases each). Trimming removed 0 bases at V and 5 bases at J, with 10 bases between. Germline-derived CDR1 and CDR2 are LGHDT and YNNKEL (reference sequence). This CDR3 region has 14 residues. The CDR3 DNA is TGTGCCAGCAGCCAAGATGGGGGGCTGGAGACCCAGTACTTC. Protein: CASSQDGGLETQYF.

This clone showed up just once. The J gene is TRBJ2-2, the V gene TRBV5-1; D may be TRBD2 (5 bases). There are 17 residues in the CDR3. Per germline, CDR1 SGHRS and CDR2 YFSETQ. V was clipped by 4 bases and J by 0 bases, with 16 bases between them. The CDR3 nucleotides are TGCGCCAGCAGCCTAAAGATTGGAGGATCGAACACCGGGGAGCTGTTTTTT. Encoded protein: CASSLKIGGSNTGELFF.

The rearrangement joins TRBV27 to TRBJ1-2, with D tentatively TRBD1 (5 bases). The CDR3 loop spans 13 amino acids. The V end lost 0 bases, the J end lost 4 bases, and 6 bases lay between the germline ends. Germline V lookup: CDR1 MNHEY, CDR2 SMNVEV (reference sequence). The CDR3 region is CASSLSDSYGYTF. CDR3 nucleotides: TGTGCCAGCAGTTTATCCGACAGCTATGGCTACACCTTC.

The CDR3 loop is CATSDWSQARGAFF. For the CDR3, the DNA is TGTGCCACCAGTGATTGGTCACAGGCCCGTGGAGCTTTCTTT. The chain employs TRBV24-1 and TRBJ1-1, with D maybe TRBD1 (5 bases). Trimming stripped 2 bases from V and 10 bases from J, with 16 bases between. Germline-derived CDR1 and CDR2 are KGHDR and SFDVKD. This CDR3 has 14 amino acids.

Comment on this clone: One junction end disagrees with the germline gene, perhaps due to a read error. The chain has TRBV11-2 and TRBJ2-2, with D unclear. Germline CDR1 and CDR2: SGHAT and FQNNGV. The CDR3 has 12 amino acids. The CDR3 DNA is TGTGCCAGCAGCTTACCCACCCGGGAGCTGTTTTTT. This gives the protein CASSLPTRELFF.

The rearrangement links TRBV6-2 or TRBV6-3 to TRBJ2-1; no firm D call. This CDR3 has 12 amino acids. Trimming removed 4 bases at V and 11 bases at J, with 12 bases between. Germline lookup yields CDR1 MNHEY and CDR2 SVGEGT. DNA for the CDR3: TGTGCCAGCAGTTCGGTCTCGAGGAAGCAGTTCTTC. It translates to CASSSVSRKQFF.

The chain combines TRBV7-9 with TRBJ1-6; D unresolved. Trimming removed 1 base from V and 8 bases from J, with 12 bases in between. Germline V gene data show CDR1 as SEHNR and CDR2 as FQNEAQ (reference sequence). The CDR3 consists of 15 residues. The CDR3 region is CASSLEPPRDSPLHF. The CDR3 bases are TGTGCCAGCAGCTTAGAACCTCCCCGGGATTCACCCCTCCACTTT.

The V call is TRBV4-1, the J call TRBJ1-5, with D tentatively TRBD1 (6 bases). Germline lookup yields CDR1 MGHRA and CDR2 YSYEKL. The CDR3 is made up of 15 amino acids. The V and J ends lost 1 base and 6 bases respectively, with 13 bases between them. The CDR3 coding sequence is TGCGCCAGCAGCCAAGCAGAGACAGGAGGTCAGCCCCAGCATTTT. Translating gives CASSQAETGGQPQHF.

This clone came up a few times. This chain joins TRBV18 and TRBJ2-2; 9 nucleotides match TRBD2. The CDR3 is made up of 17 amino acids. CDR1 is KGHSH, CDR2 LQKENI, per germline. After removal of 2 bases from V and 0 bases from J, the junction contained 4 bases not matched to a gene. The CDR3 nucleotides are TGTGCCAGCTCACCAAGCGGGGGGCTTCCGAACACCGGGGAGCTGTTTTTT. Protein sequence: CASSPSGGLPNTGELFF.

This chain links TRBV27 with TRBJ2-6; 11 bases line up with TRBD1. From germline, CDR1 is MNHEY and CDR2 SMNVEV (reference sequence). The ends lost 4 bases at V and 0 bases at J; junction bases unmatched: 5. The CDR3 has 18 amino acids. CDR3 bases: TGTGCCAGCAGTTCGAGGACAGGGGGCCTCTCTGGGGCCAACGTCCTGACTTTC. Translation: CASSSRTGGLSGANVLTF. The complete variable domain, with remaining parts taken from reference TRBV27 and TRBJ2-6, reads EAQVTQNPRYLITVTGKKLTVTCSQNMNHEYMSWYRQDPGLGLRQIYYSMNVEVTDKGDVPEGYKVSRKEKRNFPLILESPSPNQTSLYFCASSSRTGGLSGANVLTFGAGSRLTVL.